This T cell receptor beta chain derives from a study of blood T cell repertoires in COVID-19. Study overall: The United States, Italy and Spain supplied acute and convalescent COVID-19 samples.

Assay used: immunoSEQ multiplex PCR; TCRdb lists only in-frame clones, some missing. This sample has 150,000 to 200,000 clones, with more than 80% found just once. The V gene lost 4 bases and the J gene lost 3 bases, with 22 bases spanning the gap. This CDR3 spans 18 amino acids. Germline V CDR1 and CDR2: SGDLS, YYNGEE. The genes are TRBV9 and TRBJ2-2, with D unclear. The source material was peripheral blood. This receptor was identified in an older woman with acute or convalescent COVID-19. CDR3 DNA: TGTGCCAGCAGCCCAACTTTCCCCAGCGCCTTAGACACCGGGGAGCTGTTTTTT. Translated, it gives CASSPTFPSALDTGELFF. Full variable domain (remainder filled in from reference TRBV9 and TRBJ2-2): DSGVTQTPKHLITATGQRVTLRCSPRSGDLSVYWYQQSLDQGLQFLIQYYNGEERAKGNILERFSAQQFPDLHSELNLSSLELGDSALYFCASSPTFPSALDTGELFFGEGSRLTVL.